This is a list of T cell receptor beta chains from one sample in a study of T cells in Graves' hyperthyroidism and ophthalmopathy. Each CDR3 protein is one row after TCRdb ran MiXCR on the multiplex PCR reads. The sample yields about 840,000 distinct CDR3 sequences, 35% to 40% seen once. Sequences were obtained from blood. The receptors stem from a man aged 18 to 30 with Graves' hyperthyroidism. Each CDR3 is given with its conserved first and last residue. The D gene is left open where the match is weak. Some rows have no size entry. The others give once, few or many, or a class for an expanded clone.

v_gene	abundance	d_gene	j_gene	CDR3aa	CDR3nt
TRBV20-1	few	NA	TRBJ1-5	CSARPHKGQPQHF	TGCAGTGCTAGACCACACAAGGGGCAGCCCCAGCATTTT
TRBV20-1	NA	NA	TRBJ2-3	CSARGAGTDTQYF	TGCAGTGCTAGAGGGGCCGGAACAGATACGCAGTATTTT
TRBV7-9	few	TRBD2	TRBJ2-2	CASSLTSGRATGELFF	TGTGCCAGCAGCTTAACTAGCGGGAGGGCCACCGGGGAGCTGTTTTTT
TRBV7-8	few	NA	TRBJ1-5	CASSLLGRVVSNQPQHF	TGTGCCAGCAGCTTACTAGGCAGGGTTGTGAGCAATCAGCCCCAGCATTTT
TRBV7-3	NA	TRBD2	TRBJ2-7	CASSFQDGTTASPYEQYF	TGTGCCAGCAGCTTCCAAGACGGGACTACCGCCTCGCCCTACGAGCAGTACTTC
TRBV5-1	few	NA	TRBJ1-1	CASSLVGSLTEAFF	TGCGCCAGCAGCTTGGTTGGCAGCCTCACTGAAGCTTTCTTT
TRBV4-2	NA	TRBD2	TRBJ2-5	CASSHISGGETQYF	TGTGCCAGCAGCCATATTAGCGGGGGAGAGACCCAGTACTTC
TRBV4-1	NA	TRBD1	TRBJ2-7	CASSQGQQPSYEQYF	TGCGCCAGCAGCCAGGGACAGCAACCCTCCTACGAGCAGTACTTC
TRBV11-2	NA	NA	TRBJ2-5	CASSPSSREETQYF	TGTGCCAGCAGCCCCTCAAGCCGGGAAGAGACCCAGTACTTC
TRBV9	NA	NA	TRBJ2-2	CASSEDGPNTGELFF	TGTGCCAGCAGCGAGGACGGTCCGAACACCGGGGAGCTGTTTTTT
TRBV7-9	NA	TRBD1	TRBJ1-5	CASSPQGARGQPQHF	TGTGCCAGCAGCCCCCAGGGGGCGCGGGGTCAGCCCCAGCATTTT
TRBV29-1	many	TRBD2	TRBJ2-5	CSVLLAVQETQYF	TGCAGCGTTCTACTAGCGGTACAAGAGACCCAGTACTTC
TRBV2	few	TRBD1	TRBJ1-2	CASIRDSYGYTF	TGTGCCAGCATTCGGGACAGCTATGGCTACACCTTC
TRBV10-3	few	NA	TRBJ1-5	CASCVEGTQPQHF	TGTGCCAGCTGTGTGGAAGGTACTCAGCCCCAGCATTTT
TRBV11-2	few	NA	TRBJ1-1	CASSNNPDGNTEAFF	TGTGCCAGCAGCAACAATCCGGACGGGAACACTGAAGCTTTCTTT
TRBV2	NA	TRBD1	TRBJ1-4	CASTALRTGLRKLFF	TGTGCCAGCACCGCACTTCGGACAGGACTCCGAAAACTGTTTTTT
TRBV5-6	few	NA	TRBJ1-4	CASSWGPKGEKLFF	TGTGCCAGCAGCTGGGGTCCAAAGGGCGAAAAACTGTTTTTT
TRBV20-1	NA	NA	TRBJ2-7	CSARGLDSYEQYF	TGCAGTGCCCGAGGACTCGACTCCTACGAGCAGTACTTC
TRBV20-1	once	NA	TRBJ2-5	CSASRAVLKIRETQYF	TGCAGTGCCAGTCGGGCCGTCCTAAAGATTCGGGAGACCCAGTACTTC
TRBV4-2	NA	NA	TRBJ2-7	CASSPMGDSYEQYF	TGTGCCAGCAGCCCTATGGGAGATTCCTACGAGCAGTACTTC
TRBV10-3	NA	TRBD1	TRBJ1-1	CATGTGQGKAEAFF	TGTGCCACCGGGACAGGGCAGGGTAAGGCTGAAGCTTTCTTT
TRBV20-1	NA	TRBD1	TRBJ2-2	CSVRGGQGDTGELFF	TGCAGTGTTCGAGGGGGACAGGGGGACACCGGGGAGCTGTTTTTT
TRBV14	NA	NA	TRBJ1-1	CASSPGIGQAFF	TGTGCCAGCAGCCCCGGGATTGGACAAGCTTTCTTT
TRBV19	NA	NA	TRBJ1-1	CASSIDVNSPGAFF	TGTGCCAGTAGTATAGATGTGAACAGCCCTGGAGCTTTCTTT
TRBV9	NA	NA	TRBJ1-6	CASSARPTDLNNSPLHF	TGTGCCAGCAGCGCGCGCCCTACAGACCTGAATAATTCACCCCTCCACTTT
TRBV20-1	NA	NA	TRBJ1-4	CSARPPVPATNEKLFF	TGCAGTGCTAGACCTCCCGTTCCTGCAACTAATGAAAAACTGTTTTTT
TRBV13	few	TRBD1	TRBJ1-1	CASTLGQALGAFF	TGTGCCAGCACCCTCGGACAGGCACTAGGAGCTTTCTTT
TRBV2	NA	TRBD2	TRBJ2-2	CASSRLAGAAGGELFF	TGTGCCAGCAGCCGGCTAGCGGGGGCCGCAGGCGGGGAGCTGTTTTTT
TRBV20-1	few	NA	TRBJ1-2	CSARDAEGYTF	TGCAGTGCTAGAGATGCGGAGGGCTACACCTTC
TRBV24-1	once	NA	TRBJ2-5	CATSAGDGETRYF	TGTGCCACCAGTGCAGGGGACGGAGAGACCCGGTACTTC
TRBV7-8	NA	NA	TRBJ1-2	CASSGREGYTF	TGTGCCAGCAGCGGAAGGGAGGGCTACACCTTC
TRBV28	NA	TRBD1	TRBJ1-5	CASVRQGGVGQPQHF	TGTGCCAGCGTCAGACAGGGAGGGGTGGGTCAGCCCCAGCATTTT
TRBV28	few	NA	TRBJ2-6	CASSSGSSISGANVLTF	TGTGCCAGCAGTTCAGGCAGTTCGATTTCTGGGGCCAACGTCCTGACTTTC
TRBV7-3	few	NA	TRBJ2-7	CASSPKRQDYEQYF	TGTGCCAGCAGCCCAAAGAGACAGGACTACGAGCAGTACTTC